The rows below give T cell receptor beta chains drawn from one sample of a study of cytomegalovirus exposure and HLA in healthy donors. The method was immunoSEQ multiplex PCR; TCRdb's version includes in-frame clones alone and lacks a portion of them. Counted here are some 70,000 clones, approximately 68% occurring once; the ten biggest clones make up around 9.9%. Sequencing was done on a sample of PBMCs. These TCRs come from a woman aged 30 to 39 in good health and CMV-seronegative. Each CDR3 is given with its conserved first and last residue. A D gene is named only where the DNA matches it firmly.

d_gene	v_gene	j_gene	CDR3aa
TRBD1	TRBV5-1	TRBJ2-7	CASRPTGASSYEQYF
-	TRBV19	TRBJ1-4	CASRLQQGDNEKLFF
-	TRBV27	TRBJ2-3	CASSLFAAGQQYF
TRBD2	TRBV11-1	TRBJ2-3	CASSFGTSGGATRYF
-	TRBV30	TRBJ1-2	CAWRGGQSDGYTF
TRBD2	TRBV7-9	TRBJ2-7	CASSFLGGSGAYSYEQYF
TRBD2	TRBV15	TRBJ2-7	CATSRVRDYNEQYF
-	TRBV19	TRBJ2-2	CASRILGILNTGELFF
TRBD1	TRBV6-1	TRBJ2-1	CARHHWTGAFNEQFF
-	TRBV5-6	TRBJ1-6	CASSSGGSSYNSPLHF
-	TRBV15	TRBJ1-1	CATSSSSWTDQNTEAFF